The 6 T cell receptor beta chains reported below all come from one sample, sequenced in a study of shared clonotypes between healthy human individuals. This table comes from immunoSEQ multiplex PCR, and its TCRdb copy is limited to in-frame clones, with some not included. The sample consists of 2 million to 2.5 million clones, approximately 94% of them appearing once. The sample was naive CD4+ T cells sorted from blood. The sample's subset: CD45RA+ positively selected. Receptors were obtained from a young man in good health.

The CDR3 is CASSLTSGRKAEQFF. The CDR3 bases are TGTGCCAGCAGCCTTACTAGCGGGAGAAAGGCTGAGCAGTTCTTC. The chain has TRBV7-9 and TRBJ2-1; 11 nucleotides agree with TRBD2. The CDR3 spans 15 residues. The J segment lost 9 bases and the V segment lost 5 bases, leaving 9 bases of the junction unmatched. Germline loops: CDR1 SEHNR, CDR2 FQNEAQ (reference sequence).

This chain connects TRBV30 to TRBJ1-6, with D unresolved. This CDR3 is 13 amino acids long. Between the trimmed V and J ends, which lost 2 bases and 5 bases, there was a span of 7 bases. The germline V gene encodes CDR1 GTSNPN and CDR2 SVGIG (reference sequence). CDR3 protein: CAWSSSNNSPLHF. The CDR3 DNA is TGTGCCTGGAGTTCCAGTAATAATTCACCCCTCCACTTT.

The chain carries TRBV6-5 and TRBJ1-3; no reliable D call. Germline V gene data show CDR1 as MNHEY and CDR2 as SVGAGI. Trimming pared 2 bases from V and 0 bases from J, leaving 11 bases between. This CDR3 region has 16 residues. Written as DNA, the CDR3 is TGTGCCAGCAGTTACGTCCGGTCCTACTCTGGAAACACCATATATTTT. It encodes CASSYVRSYSGNTIYF.

CDR3 DNA: TGCGCCAGCAGCTCCGCTAGCAGCTCTGGAAACACCATATATTTT. Translated, it gives CASSSASSSGNTIYF. V gene TRBV5-1 combines with J gene TRBJ1-3; D is unclear. Germline CDR1 reads SGHRS; CDR2 reads YFSETQ. The V gene lost 3 bases and the J gene lost 0 bases, with 10 bases spanning the gap. The CDR3 extends over 15 amino acids.

The rearrangement joins TRBV5-1 to TRBJ1-3, with D tentatively TRBD1 (6 bases). Trimming took 2 bases from V and 2 from J, leaving 8 bases between them. Germline V gene sequence: CDR1 SGHRS, CDR2 YFSETQ. The length of the CDR3 is 14 residues. The CDR3 spells CASSFEGAGNTIYF. Written as DNA, the CDR3 is TGCGCCAGCAGCTTTGAGGGGGCTGGAAACACCATATATTTT.

The rearrangement uses TRBV12-5 and TRBJ1-1; possibly TRBD1 for D (6 bases). There are 17 residues in the CDR3. V gave up 1 base and J gave up 0 bases, with 15 bases separating them. Germline assignment: CDR1 LGHNT and CDR2 FRNRAP. CDR3 DNA: TGTGCTAGTGGTTTGGCCCCTACCAGGGGATTGAACACTGAAGCTTTCTTT. Amino acids: CASGLAPTRGLNTEAFF.